The 13 T cell receptor beta chains below were found in one sample sequenced in a study of T cell responses to AZD1222 COVID-19 vaccine. Clones were sequenced by immunoSEQ multiplex PCR, and TCRdb holds only the in-frame ones, with some missing. The data show fewer than 150,000 clones, about nine tenths seen once. The starting material was peripheral blood, obtained on day 0 of AZD1222 vaccination. The receptors stem from an adult in good health.

The table lists this clone with a count of one. The gene calls are TRBV27 and TRBJ1-5; 7 bases line up with TRBD1. V gave up 7 bases and J gave up 3 bases; unmatched junction bases: 9. The CDR3 totals 15 residues. Looked up from germline, CDR1 is MNHEY and CDR2 is SMNVEV (reference sequence). CDR3 protein: CASTPGGAFNQPQHF. CDR3 nucleotides: TGTGCCAGCACCCCAGGGGGGGCCTTCAATCAGCCCCAGCATTTT.

Only a few counts were recorded for this clone. Other DNA sequences of this sample code for an identical CDR3. The chain carries TRBV6-4 and TRBJ2-1, with 11 bases identical to TRBD2. The CDR3 covers 16 residues. V was pared by 0 bases and J by 4 bases, with 2 bases of the junction left unmatched. Germline V gene data show CDR1 as MRHNA and CDR2 as SNTAGT. The CDR3 spells CASSDSGTSGYNEQFF. The DNA of the CDR3 is TGTGCCAGCAGTGACTCTGGGACTAGCGGATACAATGAGCAGTTCTTC.

V gene TRBV2 combines with J gene TRBJ1-2; D not resolved. This CDR3 region has 14 residues. From germline, CDR1 is SNHLY and CDR2 FYNNEI. V was cut by 1 base and J by 1 base, with 7 bases left in between. The CDR3 bases are TGTGCCAGCAGTGAAGGGCCTCTTAACTATGGCTACACCTTC. It specifies CASSEGPLNYGYTF.

V usage is TRBV6-6 and J usage is TRBJ2-3, with 9 bases identical to TRBD1. After removal of 6 bases from V and 2 bases from J, the junction contained 9 bases not matched to a gene. The CDR3 covers 16 residues. Germline CDR1 MNHNY, CDR2 SVGAGI (reference sequence). DNA for the CDR3: TGTGCCAGCAGCCAGGGACAGGGCCCATTCACAGATACGCAGTATTTT. It translates to CASSQGQGPFTDTQYF.

This chain connects TRBV28 to TRBJ2-6; D is unresolved. The length of the CDR3 is 16 residues. The germline V and J ends were trimmed by 2 bases and 2 bases, with 10 bases remaining between them. Germline V gives CDR1 MDHEN, CDR2 SYDVKM. CDR3 coding DNA: TGTGCCAGCAGTTTACAGGCGGCGGCTGGGGCCAACGTCCTGACTTTC. Encoded protein: CASSLQAAAGANVLTF.

V is TRBV10-3 and J is TRBJ1-2; D is perhaps TRBD1 (5 bases). The germline V and J ends were trimmed by 3 bases and 7 bases, with 15 bases remaining between them. CDR3 length: 14 amino acids. The germline V gene has CDR1 ENHRY and CDR2 SYGVKD. DNA for the CDR3: TGTGCCATCAGTGATTCGCAGGGTCTTAGTGGCTACACCTTC. Translating gives CAISDSQGLSGYTF.

The gene calls are TRBV20-1 and TRBJ2-3; D might be TRBD2 (6 bases). V shed 3 bases and J shed 0 bases, with 13 bases lying between them. Germline loops: CDR1 DFQATT, CDR2 SNEGSKA (reference sequence). The CDR3 consists of 15 residues. CDR3 in amino acids: CSASSGGVSTDTQYF. The CDR3 DNA sequence: TGCAGTGCTAGTTCCGGCGGGGTTAGCACAGATACGCAGTATTTT.

A single count supports this clone. This chain uses TRBV5-1 with TRBJ2-1; D remains ambiguous. The CDR3 is 14 residues long. V dropped 2 bases and J dropped 5 bases, with 11 bases sitting between them. Germline V gives CDR1 SGHRS, CDR2 YFSETQ. The CDR3 DNA sequence: TGCGCCAGCAGCTTAGGATTCCGAAACAATGAGCAGTTCTTC. This translates into CASSLGFRNNEQFF.

The chain employs TRBV12-3 or TRBV12-4 and TRBJ2-2, with D unclear. V was clipped by 3 bases and J by 4 bases, with 6 bases between them. This CDR3 has 13 residues. This chain's CDR3 is CASSFLGTGELFF. The CDR3 DNA reads as TGTGCCAGCAGTTTTCTGGGCACCGGGGAGCTGTTTTTT.

The chain carries TRBV28 and TRBJ1-2, with 8 bases matching TRBD1. Germline-derived CDR1 and CDR2 are MDHEN and SYDVKM. This CDR3 spans 19 amino acids. V lost 1 base and J lost 4; bases outside the gene matches: 17. CDR3 bases: TGTGCCAGCAGTTTATCCCCCCGGGACAGGCCGCGAGAAGGCTATGGCTACACCTTC. This encodes CASSLSPRDRPREGYGYTF.

The CDR3: CASSLGGVRTEAFF. The CDR3 bases are TGCGCCAGCAGCTTGGGGGGAGTCCGCACTGAAGCTTTCTTT. The chain employs TRBV5-1 and TRBJ1-1; D not certain. V was cut by 0 bases and J by 4 bases, with 10 bases left in between. The CDR3 consists of 14 residues. In germline, CDR1 is SGHRS, CDR2 YFSETQ.

The sample holds one count of this clone. The V and J genes are TRBV6-1 and TRBJ1-1, with 8 bases fitting TRBD1. Germline V gene lookup returns CDR1 MNHNS and CDR2 SASEGT. V trimming: 2 bases; J trimming: 7 bases; junction bases outside the gene matches: 6. The CDR3 consists of 14 residues. This chain's CDR3 is CASSERRGRLEAFF. As DNA, the CDR3 is TGTGCCAGCAGTGAACGCAGGGGGCGGCTTGAAGCTTTCTTT.

This clone appeared a single time. The chain is built from TRBV12-5 and TRBJ2-7, with D uncertain. Trimming shortened V by 4 bases and J by 5 bases, and 0 bases separated the two germline ends. The length of the CDR3 is 9 residues. Germline values: CDR1 LGHNT, CDR2 FRNRAP. The DNA of the CDR3 is TGTGCTAGTGGTTACGAGCAGTACTTC. Translated, it gives CASGYEQYF.